The 17 T cell receptor beta chains in this list originate from one sample, sequenced in a study of neurological immune-mediated disorders. Each CDR3 protein is one row after TCRdb ran MiXCR on the 5' RACE reads. The sample holds 75,000 to 85,000 distinct CDR3 sequences, approximately 17% seen once. Sample: PBMCs. The receptor set was obtained from a woman aged 40 to 55 in good health.

Points on this clonotype: At one end the junction does not follow the germline gene, possibly because of a read error. The J gene is TRBJ2-3, the V gene TRBV5-1, with 12 bases identical to TRBD2. This CDR3 has 16 amino acids. Germline CDR1 reads SGHRS; CDR2 reads YFSETQ. The CDR3 is CASISTSGGPKDTKYF. CDR3 bases: TGCGCCAGCATCTCGACTAGCGGGGGCCCGAAGGATACGAAGTATTTT. Complete variable domain (other parts from reference TRBV5-1 and TRBJ2-3): KAGVTQTPRYLIKTRGQQVTLSCSPISGHRSVSWYQQTPGQGLQFLFEYFSETQRNKGNFPGRFSGRQFSNSRSEMNVSTLELGDSALYLCASISTSGGPKDTKYFGPGTRLTVL.

This chain joins TRBV18 and TRBJ2-1; D perhaps matches TRBD1 (5 bases). The CDR3 extends over 15 amino acids. Trimming took 1 base from V and 5 from J, leaving 12 bases between them. CDR1 KGHSH and CDR2 LQKENI come from the germline V gene. The CDR3 nucleotides read TGTGCCAGCTCACCACGGGCAGGGTGGGACAATGAGCAGTTCTTC. Translation gives CASSPRAGWDNEQFF.

This clonotype was detected many times. This rearrangement joins TRBV4-3 to TRBJ1-2, with 10 bases that match TRBD1. V shed 4 bases, J shed 7 bases, and the junction held 3 bases outside the gene matches. The CDR3 runs 13 residues. Germline CDR1 reads LGHNA; CDR2 reads YSLEER. The CDR3: CASSLDRGLGYTF. The CDR3 nucleotides read TGCGCCAGCAGCCTCGACAGGGGGCTTGGCTACACCTTC.

This clonotype was observed at least ten times. V usage is TRBV5-1 and J usage is TRBJ2-2, with TRBD2 matching over 15 bases. CDR1 SGHRS and CDR2 YFSETQ come from the germline V gene. The CDR3 extends over 16 amino acids. The V and J ends lost 3 bases and 3 bases, in that order; junction bases with no gene match: 0. CDR3 nucleotides: TGCGCCAGCAGCTGGACTAGCGGGGGGGACACCGGGGAGCTGTTTTTT. Protein: CASSWTSGGDTGELFF. The full variable domain, in which reference TRBV5-1 and TRBJ2-2 provide the parts outside the CDR3, is KAGVTQTPRYLIKTRGQQVTLSCSPISGHRSVSWYQQTPGQGLQFLFEYFSETQRNKGNFPGRFSGRQFSNSRSEMNVSTLELGDSALYLCASSWTSGGDTGELFFGEGSRLTVL.

Many counts were recorded for this clonotype. V and J are TRBV20-1 and TRBJ1-1, with TRBD1 matching 7 bases. The CDR3 loop spans 13 amino acids. J was trimmed by 0 bases and V by 6 bases; bases with no gene match: 4. The V gene's germline CDR1 is DFQATT and CDR2 SNEGSKA (reference sequence). The CDR3 region has the DNA TGCAGTGCCAAGACAGGGATGAACACTGAAGCTTTCTTT. Translation gives CSAKTGMNTEAFF.

In its sample, this clonotype was seen many times. V and J are TRBV12-3 or TRBV12-4 and TRBJ2-7; 7 nucleotides align to TRBD1. The V gene end was trimmed by 6 bases and the J gene end by 0 bases; junction bases not matched to a gene: 5. This CDR3 is 14 amino acids long. The CDR3 region is CASSADRSSYEQYF. DNA of the CDR3: TGTGCCAGCAGCGCGGACAGGAGCTCCTACGAGCAGTACTTC.

This clonotype has a count of ten or more. This chain connects TRBV7-2 to TRBJ2-1; D is unclear. This CDR3 contains 15 residues. With 2 bases removed from V and 9 bases from J, the gap between germline ends came to 17 bases. Germline V gene data show CDR1 as SGHTA and CDR2 as FQGNSA. The CDR3 sequence is CASSLSPKSTVEQFF. As DNA, the CDR3 is TGTGCCAGCAGCTTAAGCCCAAAGTCCACCGTTGAGCAGTTCTTC.

The rearrangement uses TRBV7-3 and TRBJ1-1; D unresolved. CDR3 length equals 13 residues. Germline CDR1 SGHTA, CDR2 FQGTGA. The V end lost 2 bases, the J end lost 2 bases, and 6 bases lay between the germline ends. The CDR3 reads CASSLSRNTEAFF. The DNA of the CDR3 is TGTGCCAGCAGCTTATCGAGAAACACTGAAGCTTTCTTT.

This clonotype was recorded many times. The chain uses TRBV12-3 or TRBV12-4 and TRBJ1-1; 7 nucleotides line up with TRBD1. This CDR3 contains 14 residues. V was pared by 5 bases and J by 11 bases, with 14 bases of the junction left unmatched. This CDR3 reads CASSTGTASAGAFF. The CDR3 DNA follows: TGTGCCAGCAGTACCGGGACAGCTTCTGCGGGGGCTTTCTTT.

This clonotype was seen at least ten times. V gene TRBV6-5 combines with J gene TRBJ1-1; possible D gene TRBD1, 5 bases. The V and J ends lost 10 bases and 5 bases respectively, with 14 bases between them. The CDR3 runs 12 residues. Germline V lookup: CDR1 MNHEY, CDR2 SVGAGI. This CDR3 reads CATARGGTEAFF. The CDR3 DNA is TGTGCCACCGCGAGGGGTGGGACTGAAGCTTTCTTT.

This clonotype was seen at least ten times. The rearrangement links TRBV7-2 to TRBJ2-3, with 7 bases matching TRBD2. V gave up 5 bases and J gave up 5 bases; unmatched junction bases: 10. The CDR3 loop spans 15 amino acids. In germline, CDR1 is SGHTA, CDR2 FQGNSA. CDR3 protein: CASSIASGGGDTQYF. The CDR3, as DNA: TGTGCCAGCAGCATTGCTAGCGGTGGGGGAGATACGCAGTATTTT.

This clonotype was detected many times. The V and J genes are TRBV5-1 and TRBJ1-1; TRBD1 matches at 9 bases. Germline CDR1 and CDR2: SGHRS and YFSETQ. The CDR3 totals 14 residues. Unmatched junction bases numbered 6, after V lost 5 bases and J lost 4 bases. In DNA form, the CDR3 reads TGCGCCAGCAGGCGCACAGGGGGCGGCACTGAAGCTTTCTTT. Residues: CASRRTGGGTEAFF.

This clonotype was observed at least ten times. This chain uses TRBV18 with TRBJ2-2; D is possibly TRBD1 (6 bases). CDR3 length equals 16 residues. Germline CDR1 KGHSH, CDR2 LQKENI. The V end lost 1 base, the J end lost 4 bases, and 13 bases lay between the germline ends. This chain's CDR3 is CASSPLRTGPTGELFF. DNA of the CDR3: TGTGCCAGCTCACCACTTCGAACAGGGCCCACCGGGGAGCTGTTTTTT.

This clonotype came up many times. The V and J genes are TRBV7-2 and TRBJ1-1, with 9 bases that match TRBD1. The length of the CDR3 is 15 residues. In germline, CDR1 is SGHTA, CDR2 FQGNSA. J lost 1 base, V lost 5 bases, and 5 bases had no gene match. The CDR3 is CASSVTGGGNTEAFF. The CDR3 nucleotides read TGTGCCAGCAGCGTAACAGGGGGCGGGAACACTGAAGCTTTCTTT.

The chain employs TRBV5-6 and TRBJ2-1; TRBD1 might be the D (6 bases). CDR1 and CDR2 from the germline V gene are SGHDT and YYEEEE. V was shortened by 3 bases and J by 10 bases, with 8 bases between the two germline ends. This CDR3 has 11 amino acids. The CDR3 DNA reads as TGTGCCAGCAGCTCCACAGGGGAGCAGTTCTTC. Its protein is CASSSTGEQFF.

Ten or more counts support this clonotype. The V gene is TRBV20-1, the J gene TRBJ1-4; D is possibly TRBD1 (5 bases). This CDR3 is built from 16 residues. The germline gives CDR1 DFQATT, CDR2 SNEGSKA (reference sequence). Trimming removed 0 bases from V and 4 bases from J, with 15 bases in between. CDR3 sequence reads: CSARDDGAALNEKLFF. DNA for the CDR3: TGCAGTGCTAGAGATGATGGGGCAGCTCTTAATGAAAAACTGTTTTTT.

Comments on this clonotype: A read error may produce the germline difference seen at one junction end. The rearrangement links TRBV15 to TRBJ1-6, with D possibly matching TRBD1 (6 bases). The CDR3 has 17 residues. Germline CDR1 is LNHNV and CDR2 is YYDKDF (reference sequence). The DNA of the CDR3 is TGTGCCACCAGCAGAGAAGTGGGGGGCAGAAATAATTCACACCTCCACTTT. Translating gives CATSREVGGRNNSHLHF.